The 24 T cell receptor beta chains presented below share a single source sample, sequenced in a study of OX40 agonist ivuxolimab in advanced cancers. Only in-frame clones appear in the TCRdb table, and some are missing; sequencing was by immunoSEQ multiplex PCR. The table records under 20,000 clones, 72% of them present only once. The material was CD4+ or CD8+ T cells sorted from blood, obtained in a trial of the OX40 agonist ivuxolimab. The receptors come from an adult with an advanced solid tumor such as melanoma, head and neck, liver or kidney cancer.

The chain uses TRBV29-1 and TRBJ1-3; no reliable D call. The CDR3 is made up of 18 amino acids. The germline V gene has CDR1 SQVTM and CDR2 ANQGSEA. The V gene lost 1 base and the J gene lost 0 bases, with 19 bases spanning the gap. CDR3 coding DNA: TGCAGCGTTGAAGCCCGACCGGATTCCTTAGTCTCTGGAAACACCATATATTTT. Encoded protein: CSVEARPDSLVSGNTIYF. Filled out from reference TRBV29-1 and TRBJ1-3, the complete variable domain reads SAVISQKPSRDICQRGTSLTIQCQVDSQVTMMFWYRQQPGQSLTLIATANQGSEATYESGFVIDKFPISRPNLTFSTLTVSNMSPEDSSIYLCSVEARPDSLVSGNTIYFGEGSWLTVV.

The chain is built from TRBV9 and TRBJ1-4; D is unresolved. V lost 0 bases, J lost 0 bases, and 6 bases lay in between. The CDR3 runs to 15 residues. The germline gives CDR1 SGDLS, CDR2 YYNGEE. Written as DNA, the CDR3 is TGTGCCAGCAGCGTAGGAGGGTCAACTAATGAAAAACTGTTTTTT. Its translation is CASSVGGSTNEKLFF. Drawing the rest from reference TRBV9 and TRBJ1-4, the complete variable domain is DSGVTQTPKHLITATGQRVTLRCSPRSGDLSVYWYQQSLDQGLQFLIQYYNGEERAKGNILERFSAQQFPDLHSELNLSSLELGDSALYFCASSVGGSTNEKLFFGSGTQLSVL.

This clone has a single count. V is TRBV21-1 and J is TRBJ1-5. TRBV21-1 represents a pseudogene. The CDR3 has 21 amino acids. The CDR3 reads CASSKLRRGRGGADSNQPQHF. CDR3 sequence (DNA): TGTGCCAGCAGCAAACTTCGGCGGGGTCGGGGGGGCGCGGATAGCAATCAGCCCCAGCATTTT.

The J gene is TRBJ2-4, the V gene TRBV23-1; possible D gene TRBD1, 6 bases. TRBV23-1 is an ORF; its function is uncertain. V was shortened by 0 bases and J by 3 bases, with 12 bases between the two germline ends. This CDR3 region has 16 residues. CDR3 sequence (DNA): TGCGCCAGCAGTCAATCGACAGGTGCAAACAAAAACATTCAGTACTTC. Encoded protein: CASSQSTGANKNIQYF.

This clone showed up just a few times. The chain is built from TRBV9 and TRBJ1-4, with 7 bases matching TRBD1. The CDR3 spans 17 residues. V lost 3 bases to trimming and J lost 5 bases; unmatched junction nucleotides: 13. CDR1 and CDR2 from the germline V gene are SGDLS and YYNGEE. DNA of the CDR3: TGTGCCAGCAGCGCTTCCGGGACAGAACTTCCGAATGAAAAACTGTTTTTT. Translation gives CASSASGTELPNEKLFF.

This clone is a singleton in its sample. The CDR3 loop reads CASTLLATGELFF. CDR3 in DNA: TGTGCCAGCACTCTTCTAGCAACCGGGGAGCTGTTTTTT. The chain joins TRBV7-9 to TRBJ2-2; tentative D call: TRBD2 (5 bases). This CDR3 is built from 13 residues. Germline CDR1 reads SEHNR; CDR2 reads FQNEAQ (reference sequence). Trimming took 7 bases from V and 5 from J, leaving 11 bases between them. Complete variable domain (other parts from reference TRBV7-9 and TRBJ2-2): DTGVSQNPRHKITKRGQNVTFRCDPISEHNRLYWYRQTLGQGPEFLTYFQNEAQLEKSRLLSDRFSAERPKGSFSTLEIQRTEQGDSAMYLCASTLLATGELFFGEGSRLTVL.

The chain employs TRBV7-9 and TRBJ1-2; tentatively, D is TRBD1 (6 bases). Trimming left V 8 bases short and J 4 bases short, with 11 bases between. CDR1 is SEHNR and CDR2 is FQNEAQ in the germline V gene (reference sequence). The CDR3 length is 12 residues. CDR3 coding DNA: TGTGCCAGCTCCCAGGGGATCTATGGCTACACCTTC. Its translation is CASSQGIYGYTF.

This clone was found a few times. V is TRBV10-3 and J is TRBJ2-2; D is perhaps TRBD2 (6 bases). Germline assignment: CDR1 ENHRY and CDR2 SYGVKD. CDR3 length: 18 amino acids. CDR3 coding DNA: TGTGCACCCTATGGGGGTGGCGGGGAGCCTCGAAGGACCGGGGAGCTGTTTTTT. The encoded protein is CAPYGGGGEPRRTGELFF.

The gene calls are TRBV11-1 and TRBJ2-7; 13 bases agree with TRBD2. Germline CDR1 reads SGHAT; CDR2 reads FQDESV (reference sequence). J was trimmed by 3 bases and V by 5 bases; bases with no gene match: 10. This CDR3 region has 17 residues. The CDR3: CASSPTGLAGDIYEQYF. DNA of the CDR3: TGTGCCAGCAGCCCGACCGGACTAGCGGGGGACATCTACGAGCAGTACTTC.

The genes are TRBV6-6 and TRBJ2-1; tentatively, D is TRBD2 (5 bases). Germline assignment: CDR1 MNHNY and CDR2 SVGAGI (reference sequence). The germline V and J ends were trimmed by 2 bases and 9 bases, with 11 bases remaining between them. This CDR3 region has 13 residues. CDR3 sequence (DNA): TGTGCCAGCAGTTACGGACTTGATGGTGAGCAGTTCTTC. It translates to CASSYGLDGEQFF.

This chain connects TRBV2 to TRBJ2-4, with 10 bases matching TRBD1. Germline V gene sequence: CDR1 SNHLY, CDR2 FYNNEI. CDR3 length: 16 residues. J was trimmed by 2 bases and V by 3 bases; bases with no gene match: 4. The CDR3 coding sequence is TGTGCCAGCAGTGACGGGACAGGGGTAACCAAAAACATTCAGTACTTC. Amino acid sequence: CASSDGTGVTKNIQYF.

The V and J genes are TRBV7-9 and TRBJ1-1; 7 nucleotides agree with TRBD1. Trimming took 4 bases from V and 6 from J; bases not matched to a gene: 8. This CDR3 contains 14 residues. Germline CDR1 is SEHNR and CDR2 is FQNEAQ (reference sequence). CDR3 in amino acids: CASSSSRQGPEAFF. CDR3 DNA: TGTGCCAGCAGCTCTAGCCGACAGGGCCCTGAAGCTTTCTTT.

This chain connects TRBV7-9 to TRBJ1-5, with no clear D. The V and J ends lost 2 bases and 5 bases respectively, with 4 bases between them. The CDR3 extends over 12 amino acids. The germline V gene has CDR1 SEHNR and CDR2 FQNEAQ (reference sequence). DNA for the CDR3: TGTGCCAGCAGCTTATGGGATCAGCCCCAGCATTTT. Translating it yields CASSLWDQPQHF.

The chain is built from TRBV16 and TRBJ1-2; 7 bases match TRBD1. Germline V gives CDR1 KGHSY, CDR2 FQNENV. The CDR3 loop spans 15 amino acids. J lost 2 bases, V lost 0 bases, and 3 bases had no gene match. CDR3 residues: CASSQSSGGNYGYTF. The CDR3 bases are TGTGCCAGCAGCCAATCCTCAGGGGGGAACTATGGCTACACCTTC.

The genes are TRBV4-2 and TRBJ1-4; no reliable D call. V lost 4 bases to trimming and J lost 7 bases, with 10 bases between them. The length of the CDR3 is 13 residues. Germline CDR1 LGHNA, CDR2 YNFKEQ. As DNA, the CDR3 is TGTGCCAGCAGCCCCGTCAGCGGTGAAAAACTGTTTTTT. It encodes CASSPVSGEKLFF.

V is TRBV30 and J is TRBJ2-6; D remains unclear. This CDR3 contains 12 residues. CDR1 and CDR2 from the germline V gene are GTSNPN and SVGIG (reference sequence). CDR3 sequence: CGSASGANVLTF. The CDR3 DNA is TGTGGCTCGGCCTCTGGGGCCAACGTCCTGACTTTC.

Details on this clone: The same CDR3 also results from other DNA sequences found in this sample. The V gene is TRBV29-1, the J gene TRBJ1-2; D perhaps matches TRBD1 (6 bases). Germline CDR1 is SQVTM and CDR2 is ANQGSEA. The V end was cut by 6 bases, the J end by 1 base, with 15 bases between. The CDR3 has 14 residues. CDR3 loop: CSVEGGRGNYGYTF. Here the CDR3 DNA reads TGCAGCGTCGAGGGCGGCAGGGGTAACTATGGCTACACCTTC.

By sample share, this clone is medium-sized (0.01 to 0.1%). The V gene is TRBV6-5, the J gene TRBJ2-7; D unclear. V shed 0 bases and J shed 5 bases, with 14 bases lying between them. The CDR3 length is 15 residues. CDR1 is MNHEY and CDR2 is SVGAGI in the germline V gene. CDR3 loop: CASSYSRSGSNEQYF. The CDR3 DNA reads TGTGCCAGCAGTTACTCGAGATCCGGATCCAACGAGCAGTACTTC.

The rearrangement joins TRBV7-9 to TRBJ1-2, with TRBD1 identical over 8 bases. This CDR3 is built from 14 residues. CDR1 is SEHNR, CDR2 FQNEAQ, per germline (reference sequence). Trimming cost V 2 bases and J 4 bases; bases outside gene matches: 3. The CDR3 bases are TGTGCCAGCAGCTTAAGCGGACAGGGCTATGGCTACACCTTC. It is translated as CASSLSGQGYGYTF.

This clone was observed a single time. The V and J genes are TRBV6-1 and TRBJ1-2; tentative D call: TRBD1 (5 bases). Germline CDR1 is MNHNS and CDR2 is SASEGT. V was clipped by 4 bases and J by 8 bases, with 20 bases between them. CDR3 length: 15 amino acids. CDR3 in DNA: TGTGCCAGCAGTGGGCTTGGGGCCGACCTATGGGGCTACACCTTC. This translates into CASSGLGADLWGYTF.

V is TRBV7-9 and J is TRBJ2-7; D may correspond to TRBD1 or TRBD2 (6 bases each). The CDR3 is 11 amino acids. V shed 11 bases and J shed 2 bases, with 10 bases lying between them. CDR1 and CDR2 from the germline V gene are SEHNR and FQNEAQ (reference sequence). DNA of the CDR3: TGTGCCTCAGGGGAGGCCTACGAGCAGTACTTC. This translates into CASGEAYEQYF. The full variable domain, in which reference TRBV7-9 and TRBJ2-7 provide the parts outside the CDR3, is DTGVSQNPRHKITKRGQNVTFRCDPISEHNRLYWYRQTLGQGPEFLTYFQNEAQLEKSRLLSDRFSAERPKGSFSTLEIQRTEQGDSAMYLCASGEAYEQYFGPGTRLTVT.

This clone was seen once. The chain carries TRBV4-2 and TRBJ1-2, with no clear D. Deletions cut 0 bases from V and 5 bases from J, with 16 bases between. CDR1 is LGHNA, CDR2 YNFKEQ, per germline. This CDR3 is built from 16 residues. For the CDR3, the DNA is TGTGCCAGCAGCCAAGATCCCTCGGCGTCGGGGTATGGCTACACCTTC. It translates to CASSQDPSASGYGYTF.

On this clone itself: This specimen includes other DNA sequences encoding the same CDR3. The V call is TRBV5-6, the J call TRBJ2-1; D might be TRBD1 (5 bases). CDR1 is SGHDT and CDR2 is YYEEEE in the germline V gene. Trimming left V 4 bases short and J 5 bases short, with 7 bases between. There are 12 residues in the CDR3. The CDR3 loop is CASSLGDNEQFF. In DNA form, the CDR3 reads TGTGCCAGCAGCCTAGGGGACAATGAGCAGTTCTTC. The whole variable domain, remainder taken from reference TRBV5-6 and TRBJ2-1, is DAGVTQSPTHLIKTRGQQVTLRCSPKSGHDTVSWYQQALGQGPQFIFQYYEEEERQRGNFPDRFSGHQFPNYSSELNVNALLLGDSALYLCASSLGDNEQFFGPGTRLTVL.

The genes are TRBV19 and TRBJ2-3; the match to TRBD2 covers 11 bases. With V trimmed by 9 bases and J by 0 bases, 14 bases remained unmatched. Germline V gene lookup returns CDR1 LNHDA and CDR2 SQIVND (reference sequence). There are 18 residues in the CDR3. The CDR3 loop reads CASPFGTSGISSTDTQYF. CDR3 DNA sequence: TGTGCCAGCCCTTTCGGGACTAGCGGTATTTCTAGCACAGATACGCAGTATTTT.